Each of the 12 T cell receptor beta chains below was sequenced from the same sample in a study of Graves' ophthalmopathy and Graves' hyperthyroidism. The sequenced template was RNA, covering the TCR beta CDR3 region. First-round RT-PCR used HTBI primers; second-round multiplex PCR followed. TCRdb used MiXCR to reprocess the multiplex PCR reads, holding one entry per CDR3 protein. The data contain about half a million distinct CDR3 sequences, approximately 15% of them seen just once; the ten biggest clones take up over 8%. Sequencing used blood. The source is a woman in her twenties or thirties with Graves' ophthalmopathy.

The gene calls are TRBV5-1 and TRBJ1-1; possibly TRBD1 for D (5 bases). The CDR3 is 13 amino acids. Trimming stripped 6 bases from V and 5 bases from J, with 14 bases between. CDR1 and CDR2 (germline): SGHRS, YFSETQ. CDR3 residues: CASTQGERTEAFF. The CDR3, as DNA: TGCGCCAGCACCCAGGGAGAAAGGACTGAAGCTTTCTTT.

A note on this clonotype: Just one base apart from a much larger clone, this may be a read error. The chain joins TRBV28 to TRBJ2-2, with no clear D. The V and J ends lost 7 bases and 9 bases respectively, with 15 bases between them. The CDR3 sequence is 13 residues long. Germline CDR1 reads MDHEN; CDR2 reads SYDVKM. The CDR3 nucleotides are TGTGCCAGCAAGGAAAGTATGGCCAGGGAGCTGTTTTTT. Translation gives CASKESMARELFF. The whole variable domain, remainder taken from reference TRBV28 and TRBJ2-2, is DVKVTQSSRYLVKRTGEKVFLECVQDMDHENMFWYRQDPGLGLRLIYFSYDVKMKEKGDIPEGYSVSREKKERFSLILESASTNQTSMYLCASKESMARELFFGEGSRLTVL.

In its sample, this clonotype was seen many times. The V call is TRBV7-6, the J call TRBJ1-6; TRBD1 is a possible D gene (5 bases). This CDR3 region has 14 residues. V shed 6 bases and J shed 10 bases, with 16 bases lying between them. CDR1 is SGHVS, CDR2 FNYEAQ, per germline. CDR3 nucleotides: TGTGCCAGCAGAGGGACGGGGGGGGACTCACCCCTCCACTTT. It specifies CASRGTGGDSPLHF.

The chain joins TRBV6-5 to TRBJ1-2; no clear D. V lost 6 bases, J lost 6 bases, and 11 bases lay in between. The CDR3 covers 12 residues. Germline V gene sequence: CDR1 MNHEY, CDR2 SVGAGI. DNA of the CDR3: TGTGCCAGCAGCCCGGACGTACATGGCTACACCTTC. As protein: CASSPDVHGYTF.

This clonotype was detected many times. The rearrangement links TRBV11-2 to TRBJ2-7, with TRBD2 matching 7 bases. The CDR3 has 14 residues. V lost 1 base, J lost 7 bases, and 7 bases stayed unmatched. The germline V gene encodes CDR1 SGHAT and CDR2 FQNNGV. The CDR3 loop is CASSLGLAAGEQYF. The DNA for the CDR3 is TGTGCCAGCAGCTTAGGACTAGCAGCGGGAGAGCAGTACTTC.

On this clonotype: Being one base from a much bigger clone, this may be a read error. The final CDR3 position lacks the conserved phenylalanine or tryptophan, pointing to a likely read error. The V gene is TRBV28, the J gene TRBJ2-7, with a tentative D call TRBD1 (6 bases). This CDR3 spans 18 amino acids. Germline CDR1 and CDR2: MDHEN and SYDVKM. Trimming pared 2 bases from V and 7 bases from J, leaving 27 bases between. The DNA for the CDR3 is TGTGCCAGCAGTTTAAGGCCCCTGACAGGAAGACCCTTGAGTGAGCAGTACCTC. Protein sequence: CASSLRPLTGRPLSEQYL.

This clonotype was seen at least ten times. V is TRBV6-5 and J is TRBJ1-1, with D tentatively TRBD1 (5 bases). The CDR3 runs 17 residues. V lost 0 bases and J lost 0, with 14 bases in between. Germline V gene data show CDR1 as MNHEY and CDR2 as SVGAGI. DNA of the CDR3: TGTGCCAGCAGTTACTCTATATCAGGGACTATGAACACTGAAGCTTTCTTT. Its translation is CASSYSISGTMNTEAFF.

This clonotype has a count of ten or more. The genes are TRBV20-1 and TRBJ1-3, with TRBD1 matching 7 bases. The J segment lost 2 bases and the V segment lost 6 bases, leaving 4 bases of the junction unmatched. Germline assignment: CDR1 DFQATT and CDR2 SNEGSKA (reference sequence). This CDR3 is 13 amino acids long. Here the CDR3 reads CSALDRTGNTIYF. The DNA of the CDR3 is TGCAGTGCACTGGACAGGACTGGAAACACCATATATTTT.

This CDR3 is CASSFWGRDGYTF. CDR3 bases: TGTGCCAGCAGTTTTTGGGGGCGCGATGGCTACACCTTC. J is TRBJ1-2 and V is TRBV12-3 or TRBV12-4; perhaps TRBD1 as D (6 bases). This CDR3 has 13 residues. V was clipped by 3 bases and J by 6 bases, with 11 bases between them.

This clonotype has at least ten counts. The chain employs TRBV10-3 and TRBJ1-2, with unresolved D. V lost 4 bases to trimming and J lost 6 bases, with 12 bases between them. Germline CDR1 is ENHRY and CDR2 is SYGVKD. The length of the CDR3 is 13 residues. The CDR3 spells CAISVKSADGYTF. Written as DNA, the CDR3 is TGTGCCATCAGTGTTAAGTCAGCTGATGGCTACACCTTC.

This clonotype was counted many times. The rearrangement joins TRBV20-1 to TRBJ2-7, with TRBD2 matching 7 bases. The CDR3 runs to 12 residues. V was clipped by 8 bases and J by 5 bases; unmatched bases: 9. Germline CDR1 reads DFQATT; CDR2 reads SNEGSKA (reference sequence). CDR3 coding DNA: TGCAGTACACAACTAGCGTTTGACGAGCAGTACTTC. This gives the protein CSTQLAFDEQYF.

This clonotype was counted at least ten times. V usage is TRBV20-1 and J usage is TRBJ1-1; 9 positions match TRBD1. The CDR3 spans 17 residues. Germline values: CDR1 DFQATT, CDR2 SNEGSKA (reference sequence). With V trimmed by 3 bases and J by 1 base, 12 bases remained unmatched. The CDR3 DNA reads as TGCAGTGCTAGGACAGGGGGACTATTAAACTCGAACACTGAAGCTTTCTTT. Translation: CSARTGGLLNSNTEAFF.